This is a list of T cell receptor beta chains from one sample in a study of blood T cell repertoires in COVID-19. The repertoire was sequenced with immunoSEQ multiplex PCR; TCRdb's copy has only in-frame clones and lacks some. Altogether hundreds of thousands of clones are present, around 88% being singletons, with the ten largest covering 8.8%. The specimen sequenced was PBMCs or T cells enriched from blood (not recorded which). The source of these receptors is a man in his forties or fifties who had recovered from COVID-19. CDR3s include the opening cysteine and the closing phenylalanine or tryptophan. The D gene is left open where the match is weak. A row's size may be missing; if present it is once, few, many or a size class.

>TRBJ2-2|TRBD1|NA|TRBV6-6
CASSTGQGRTGELFF
TGTGCCAGCAGTACGGGACAGGGGAGAACCGGGGAGCTGTTTTTT
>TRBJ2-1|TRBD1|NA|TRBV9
CASSTRGLGNEQFF
TGTGCCAGCAGCACAAGGGGGCTTGGGAATGAGCAGTTCTTC
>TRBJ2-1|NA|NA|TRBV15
CATSSAAGRGNYNEQFF
TGTGCCACCAGCAGTGCCGCAGGCAGGGGTAACTACAATGAGCAGTTCTTC
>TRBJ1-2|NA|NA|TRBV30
CAWSRQRAPHGYTF
TGTGCCTGGAGTCGTCAGCGGGCACCTCATGGCTACACCTTC
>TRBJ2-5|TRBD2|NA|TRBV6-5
CARGGLRQETQYF
TGTGCCAGGGGGGGACTACGCCAAGAGACCCAGTACTTC
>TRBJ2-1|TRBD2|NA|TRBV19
CASSIPGGGNEQFF
TGTGCCAGTAGTATCCCGGGAGGCGGTAATGAGCAGTTCTTC
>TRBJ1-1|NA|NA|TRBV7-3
CASSLQRISLILVRMNTEAFF
TGTGCCAGCAGCCTACAAAGGATAAGCTTAATTCTGGTCAGGATGAACACTGAAGCTTTCTTT
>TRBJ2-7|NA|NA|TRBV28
CASSLGLRVSYEQYF
TGTGCCAGCAGTTTGGGTCTGAGGGTCTCCTACGAGCAGTACTTC
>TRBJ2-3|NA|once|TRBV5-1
CASSLSFGGPKDTQYF
TGCGCCAGCAGCTTGTCGTTCGGGGGGCCCAAAGATACGCAGTATTTT
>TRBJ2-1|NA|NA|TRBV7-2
CASSLAGLADNEQFF
TGTGCCAGCAGCTTAGCGGGACTCGCCGACAATGAGCAGTTCTTC
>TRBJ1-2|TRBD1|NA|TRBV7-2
CASSLADRGVGYTF
TGTGCCAGCAGCTTAGCCGACAGGGGAGTTGGCTACACCTTC
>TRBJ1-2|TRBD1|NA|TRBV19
CASSPQLQGRNYGYTF
TGTGCCAGTAGTCCTCAATTACAGGGGCGAAACTATGGCTACACCTTC
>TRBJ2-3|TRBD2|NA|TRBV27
CASSLFGLAGLTDTQYF
TGTGCCAGCAGTTTATTCGGACTAGCGGGACTCACAGATACGCAGTATTTT
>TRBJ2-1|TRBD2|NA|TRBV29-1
CSVMTITTSGSRNEQFF
TGCAGCGTCATGACTATTACGACTAGCGGGAGTCGAAATGAGCAGTTCTTC
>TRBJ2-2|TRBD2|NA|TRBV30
CAWSVGLAGGKNTGELFF
TGTGCCTGGAGTGTCGGACTCGCGGGGGGGAAGAACACCGGGGAGCTGTTTTTT
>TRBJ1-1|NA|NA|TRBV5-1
CASSLDNGGTEAFF
TGCGCCAGCAGCTTGGACAATGGCGGGACTGAAGCTTTCTTT
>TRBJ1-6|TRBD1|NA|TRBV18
CASSQLRDSNNSPLHF
TGTGCCAGCTCGCAACTGAGGGACAGTAATAATTCACCCCTCCACTTT
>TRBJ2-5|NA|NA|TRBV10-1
CASRSKDSFSPQETQYF
TGCGCCAGCAGGTCAAAGGACAGTTTTAGCCCGCAAGAGACCCAGTACTTC
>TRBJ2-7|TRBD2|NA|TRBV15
CATSSQGGLAGYEQYF
TGTGCCACCAGCAGCCAGGGGGGACTAGCGGGTTACGAGCAGTACTTC
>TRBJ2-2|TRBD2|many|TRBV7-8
CASSRLAGVRTGELFF
TGTGCCAGCAGCAGACTAGCGGGAGTCCGAACCGGGGAGCTGTTTTTT
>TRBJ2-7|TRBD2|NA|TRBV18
CASSRGLAGGPYEQYF
TGTGCCAGCTCACGAGGACTAGCGGGGGGCCCCTACGAGCAGTACTTC
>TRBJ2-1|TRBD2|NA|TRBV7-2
CASGSSGGNNEQFF
TGTGCCAGCGGGTCTAGCGGGGGGAACAATGAGCAGTTCTTC